Listed below are T cell receptor beta chains from one sample, sequenced in a study of cytomegalovirus exposure and HLA in healthy donors. Profiling relied on immunoSEQ multiplex PCR, and the TCRdb table lists in-frame clones only, not all of them. The sample consists of tens of thousands of clones, roughly 67% of them appearing once. Sequences were obtained from PBMCs. The receptors originated from a man aged 45-65 years in good health and CMV-seronegative. Each CDR3 is given with its conserved first and last residue. D genes are given only for firm matches. Expanded clones get a size class; other rows say once, few or many, or leave the size out.

V,size,D,J,DNA,CDR3
TRBV6-5,.,TRBD1,TRBJ1-2,TGTGCCAGCAGTTACTATATCGGGACAGGGAATGGCTACACCTTC,CASSYYIGTGNGYTF
TRBV19,.,.,TRBJ1-1,TGTGCCAGTAGTATAGTACGGCGGCGTCTCTCTGAAGCTTTCTTT,CASSIVRRRLSEAFF
TRBV5-8,.,.,TRBJ2-1,TGTGCCAGCAGCTTGTGGTCTAGCTCCTACAATGAGCAGTTCTTC,CASSLWSSSYNEQFF
TRBV5-1,.,TRBD1,TRBJ1-2,TGCGCCAGCAGCCCGGAGGGGGCGGATGGCTACACCTTC,CASSPEGADGYTF
TRBV6-6,.,.,TRBJ2-5,TGTGCCAGCAGTTACCCCTCCGGGAAGGGGGTAGGGACCCAGTACTTC,CASSYPSGKGVGTQYF
TRBV2,.,.,TRBJ2-7,TGTGCCAGAGAGGAGGACGGTTCCTACGAGCAGTACTTC,CAREEDGSYEQYF
TRBV5-1,.,TRBD2,TRBJ2-1,TGCGCCAGCAGCCCCCGAGGCCTAGCGGGGGGGACCTACAATGAGCAGTTCTTC,CASSPRGLAGGTYNEQFF
TRBV5-1,.,TRBD2,TRBJ2-5,TGCGCCAGCAGCTCCGGGACTAGCGGGGGGGCGGGCCAGACCCAGTACTTC,CASSSGTSGGAGQTQYF
TRBV30,.,TRBD1,TRBJ1-2,TGTGCCTGGAGTGAGCGGACAGGGGTCGGCTACACCTTC,CAWSERTGVGYTF
TRBV7-9,.,.,TRBJ2-7,TGTGCCAGCAGCTTAGTCGGGTATAACGAGCAGTACTTC,CASSLVGYNEQYF
TRBV30,.,TRBD1,TRBJ2-5,TGTGCCGGGGACAGGGGGATTGAGACCCAGTACTTC,CAGDRGIETQYF
TRBV5-6,.,.,TRBJ1-2,TGTGCCAGCAGCTACGGGAATGGGGTCGACCCCTATGGCTACACCTTC,CASSYGNGVDPYGYTF
TRBV2,.,.,TRBJ1-2,TGTGCCAGCAGTGCTGCAGACAGGTCTCCTTATGGCTACACCTTC,CASSAADRSPYGYTF
TRBV5-4,.,.,TRBJ2-7,TGTGCCAGCAGCAGTCCGGGACGGGGGTTCTCCTACGAGCAGTACTTC,CASSSPGRGFSYEQYF
TRBV7-9,few,TRBD1,TRBJ1-6,TGTGCCAGCAGGGGGACAGCAAGAAATTCACCCCTCCACTTT,CASRGTARNSPLHF
TRBV29-1,.,TRBD1,TRBJ2-3,TGCAGCGTTGAAGGTGGGACAGGGGGAAATACGCAGTATTTT,CSVEGGTGGNTQYF
TRBV5-1,.,.,TRBJ2-2,TGCGCCAGCAGCTTGACCAGGGGCGAGAACACCGGGGAGCTGTTTTTT,CASSLTRGENTGELFF
TRBV15,.,.,TRBJ2-7,TGTGCCACCAGCAGAGATTCGGTGGAGTATGCCTACGAGCAGTACTTC,CATSRDSVEYAYEQYF
TRBV6-1,few,.,TRBJ1-3,TGTGCCAGCAGTGACCTTAATGGAAACACCATATATTTT,CASSDLNGNTIYF
TRBV4-1,once,.,TRBJ1-2,TGCGCCAGCAGCCAAGAAGAAGGGGACTATGGCTACACCTTC,CASSQEEGDYGYTF
TRBV5-1,.,.,TRBJ2-6,TGCGCCAGCAGCTTGGAGCCCTTTTCTGGGGCCAACGTCCTGACTTTC,CASSLEPFSGANVLTF
TRBV11-2,.,.,TRBJ2-5,TGTGCCAGCAGCTTAGAGGGCAGGGTTCAAGAGACCCAGTACTTC,CASSLEGRVQETQYF
TRBV5-5,once,TRBD1,TRBJ2-5,TGTGCCAGCAGCCTGGAGGATGTGGGACAGGGTCGGGAGACCCAGTACTTC,CASSLEDVGQGRETQYF
TRBV27,.,.,TRBJ1-1,TGTGCCAGCAGTTCCCCACCGGGGATGAACACTGAAGCTTTCTTT,CASSSPPGMNTEAFF
TRBV7-8,.,.,TRBJ2-3,TGTGCCAGCAGCTGGCGACTCGCTGGGTTTCGCGGCACAGATACGCAGTATTTT,CASSWRLAGFRGTDTQYF
TRBV6-5,.,.,TRBJ2-6,TGTGCCAGCAGTTCGGACATCTCTGGGGCCAACGTCCTGACTTTC,CASSSDISGANVLTF
TRBV20-1,.,.,TRBJ2-3,TGCAGTGTGGGCGACACAGATACGCAGTATTTT,CSVGDTDTQYF
TRBV2,.,TRBD1,TRBJ2-1,TGTGCCAGCAAGAAAGGGACAGGGCTTTACAATGAGCAGTTCTTC,CASKKGTGLYNEQFF
TRBV7-2,.,TRBD1,TRBJ2-3,TGTGCCAGCAGCTTAAGCGGGACAGGGGTAGGAGATACGCAGTATTTT,CASSLSGTGVGDTQYF
TRBV6-5,.,.,TRBJ1-4,TGTGCCAGCAGTCCACGGAGGGGCGGGGAAAAACTGTTTTTT,CASSPRRGGEKLFF
TRBV7-9,.,.,TRBJ1-6,TGTGCCAGCAGCTTAGGTTTCAGGACAGAATATAATTCACCCCTCCACTTT,CASSLGFRTEYNSPLHF
TRBV11-3,.,TRBD1,TRBJ1-6,TGTGCCAGCAGCCAGGGACAGAATTCACCCCTCCACTTT,CASSQGQNSPLHF
TRBV15,.,TRBD1,TRBJ2-3,TGTGCCACCAGCGAACAGGGGGGTGGCACAGATACGCAGTATTTT,CATSEQGGGTDTQYF
TRBV10-1,.,.,TRBJ1-6,TGCGCCAGCAACGGCAGGGTTAATTCACCCCTCCACTTT,CASNGRVNSPLHF
TRBV9,few,.,TRBJ1-1,TGTGCCAGCAGCGTAGGAGCGGGGGTAGGCACTGAAGCTTTCTTT,CASSVGAGVGTEAFF
TRBV19,.,TRBD1,TRBJ1-1,TGTGCCAGTAGGTACCCGGGACAGATGAACACTGAAGCTTTCTTT,CASRYPGQMNTEAFF
TRBV29-1,.,.,TRBJ2-7,TGCAGCGTTGGAATACAGGGCGAGCAGTACTTC,CSVGIQGEQYF
TRBV29-1,.,TRBD1,TRBJ1-4,TGCAGCGCCAAGGGGGCAATTACTAATGAAAAACTGTTTTTT,CSAKGAITNEKLFF
TRBV5-6,.,TRBD2,TRBJ2-2,TGTGCCAGCAGCTGGGGACTAGCGGTGAACACCGGGGAGCTGTTTTTT,CASSWGLAVNTGELFF
TRBV19,once,TRBD1,TRBJ1-2,TGTGCCAGTAGTAGCCCAGGGGGAAACTATGGCTACACCTTC,CASSSPGGNYGYTF
TRBV27,.,.,TRBJ2-1,TGTGCCAGCAGATTCGGGGGTAGCTCCTACAATGAGCAGTTCTTC,CASRFGGSSYNEQFF
TRBV19,.,TRBD1,TRBJ1-5,TGTGCCAGTAGTAGACCGGGACAGGGGGCTCGTCAGCCCCAGCATTTT,CASSRPGQGARQPQHF
TRBV27,.,.,TRBJ2-7,TGTGCCAGCACTTTACGGGACTCCTGGTACGAGCAGTACTTC,CASTLRDSWYEQYF
TRBV21-1,.,.,TRBJ2-7,TGTGCCAGCAGCAAAGGTCGGGACAGTTCGATTTTGGGTCCGGGCGAGCAGTACTTC,CASSKGRDSSILGPGEQYF
TRBV2,.,.,TRBJ2-1,TGTGCCAGCAGTGATCGGGTGGGCAATGAGCAGTTCTTC,CASSDRVGNEQFF
TRBV7-9,.,TRBD2,TRBJ2-5,TGTGCCAGCAGCTTTGGAACTAGCGGGGGGGGCCAAGAGACCCAGTACTTC,CASSFGTSGGGQETQYF
TRBV15,once,TRBD1,TRBJ2-1,TGTGCCACCAGCAGAGCACAGGGGCAACGCCGCAATGAGCAGTTCTTC,CATSRAQGQRRNEQFF
TRBV30,.,.,TRBJ2-2,TGTGCCGAGGGTTTTAACACCGGGGAGCTGTTTTTT,CAEGFNTGELFF
TRBV27,once,TRBD1,TRBJ2-7,TGTGCCAGTGCCAGCCTCTCCGGGACAGGCAACTACGAGCAGTACTTC,CASASLSGTGNYEQYF
TRBV7-6,.,.,TRBJ1-5,TGTGCCAGCAGCTTAGACTCGAGAATCAATCAGCCCCAGCATTTT,CASSLDSRINQPQHF
TRBV9,.,.,TRBJ2-2,TGTGCCAGCAGCGTAGACCACTGGGCCACCGGGGAGCTGTTTTTT,CASSVDHWATGELFF
TRBV7-8,.,TRBD1,TRBJ1-2,TGTGCCAGCAGCCCTAAAAGACAGGGGACCTTATATGGCTACACCTTC,CASSPKRQGTLYGYTF
TRBV28,.,TRBD1,TRBJ1-5,TGTGCCAGCAGGCTAAGTACAGGGGATCGGGGCAATCAGCCCCAGCATTTT,CASRLSTGDRGNQPQHF